The source of this T cell receptor beta chain is a study of identical twins. TCRdb independently ran MiXCR on the 5' RACE reads; one entry per CDR3 protein. The sample holds 500,000 to 700,000 distinct CDR3 sequences, roughly 6.6% seen once. Trimming took off 1 base at V and 1 base at J, with 4 bases between the two ends. Looked up from germline, CDR1 is LGHDT and CDR2 is YNNKEL (reference sequence). The CDR3 spans 13 residues. Study-wide findings and caveats: Insertion counts were lower in abundant cord blood beta clonotypes, a trend that memory repertoires did not show. Researchers reported weaker excess twin sharing in beta out-of-frame sequences.

This clonotype was detected ten times or more. What it binds is not known. These records were also assigned to another study, of yellow fever vaccine responses in identical twins.

The chain recombines TRBV3-1 with TRBJ1-1; D unresolved. The TCR was taken from a woman younger than 35 in good health. Sequenced material: PBMCs. For the CDR3, the DNA is TGTGCCAGCAGCCAAGGGAAGAACACTGAAGCTTTCTTT. Translated, it gives CASSQGKNTEAFF.